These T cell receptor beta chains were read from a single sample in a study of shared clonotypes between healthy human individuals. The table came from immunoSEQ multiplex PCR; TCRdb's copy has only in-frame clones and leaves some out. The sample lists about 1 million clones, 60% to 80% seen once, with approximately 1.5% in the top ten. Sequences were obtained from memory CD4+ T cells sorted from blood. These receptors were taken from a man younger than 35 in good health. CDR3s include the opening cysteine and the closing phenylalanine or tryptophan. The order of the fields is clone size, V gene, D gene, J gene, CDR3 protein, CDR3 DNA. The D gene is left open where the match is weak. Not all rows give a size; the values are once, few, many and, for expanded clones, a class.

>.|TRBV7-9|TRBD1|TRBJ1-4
CASSPDRVNEKLFF
TGTGCCAGCAGCCCCGACAGGGTTAATGAAAAACTGTTTTTT
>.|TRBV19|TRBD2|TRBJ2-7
CASRAGGPLDEQYF
TGTGCCAGTAGAGCGGGAGGGCCGCTGGACGAGCAGTACTTC
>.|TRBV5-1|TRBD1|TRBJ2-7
CASSFRDRAHEQYF
TGCGCCAGCAGCTTCCGGGACAGGGCCCACGAGCAGTACTTC
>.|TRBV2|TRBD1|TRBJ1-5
CASSKTGGGNQPQHF
TGTGCCAGCAGTAAGACAGGGGGTGGCAATCAGCCCCAGCATTTT
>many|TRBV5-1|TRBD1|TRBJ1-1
CASSPGTGNTEAFF
TGCGCCAGCAGCCCCGGGACAGGGAACACTGAAGCTTTCTTT
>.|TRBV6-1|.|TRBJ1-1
CASSREGGVATEAFF
TGTGCCAGCAGTCGAGAGGGTGGAGTTGCCACTGAAGCTTTCTTT
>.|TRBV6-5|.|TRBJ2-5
CASSVLGQETQYF
TGTGCCAGCAGTGTTCTGGGCCAAGAGACCCAGTACTTC
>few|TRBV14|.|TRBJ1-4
CASSQRTVTTNEKLFF
TGTGCCAGCAGCCAGCGAACAGTCACAACTAATGAAAAACTGTTTTTT
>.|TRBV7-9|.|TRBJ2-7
CASSLGGSIGEQYF
TGTGCCAGCAGCTTAGGGGGGAGCATTGGAGAGCAGTACTTC
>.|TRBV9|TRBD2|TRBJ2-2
CASSALATELFF
TGTGCCAGCAGCGCACTAGCGACAGAGCTGTTTTTT
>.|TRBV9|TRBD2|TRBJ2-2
CASSVRTSRNTGELFF
TGTGCCAGCAGCGTAAGGACTAGCAGAAACACCGGGGAGCTGTTTTTT
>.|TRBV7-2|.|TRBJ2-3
CASSLVGDTQYF
TGTGCCAGCAGCTTAGTAGGAGATACGCAGTATTTT
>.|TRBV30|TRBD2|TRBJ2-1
CAWTTGEGYNEQFF
TGTGCCTGGACGACGGGGGAGGGTTACAATGAGCAGTTCTTC
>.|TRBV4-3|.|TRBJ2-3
CASSLNRDNTSPDTQYF
TGCGCCAGCAGCCTTAACCGGGACAACACCAGTCCAGATACGCAGTATTTT
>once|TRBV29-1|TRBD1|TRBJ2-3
CSVATAGGPTDTQYF
TGCAGCGTTGCCACGGCAGGGGGTCCGACAGATACGCAGTATTTT
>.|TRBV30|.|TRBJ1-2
CAWSVSVASNYGYTF
TGTGCCTGGAGTGTCTCGGTCGCCAGTAACTATGGCTACACCTTC
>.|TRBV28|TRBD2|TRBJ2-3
CASSRREATQYF
TGTGCCAGCAGCCGTCGGGAGGCTACGCAGTATTTT
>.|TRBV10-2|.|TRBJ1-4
CASSGGRVTNEKLFF
TGCGCCAGCAGTGGGGGACGGGTGACTAATGAAAAACTGTTTTTT
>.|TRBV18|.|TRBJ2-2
CASSPPNRRDAGELFF
TGTGCCAGCTCACCACCGAATCGGCGCGACGCCGGGGAGCTGTTTTTT
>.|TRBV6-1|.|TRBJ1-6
CASIPTRGNSPLHF
TGTGCCAGCATCCCCACAAGGGGAAATTCACCCCTCCACTTT
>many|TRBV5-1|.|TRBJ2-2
CASSRNTGQSNTGELFF
TGCGCCAGCAGCCGGAATACCGGACAATCGAACACCGGGGAGCTGTTTTTT
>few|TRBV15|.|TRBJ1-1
CATKEGSVDTEAFF
TGTGCCACCAAGGAGGGTTCGGTGGACACTGAAGCTTTCTTT
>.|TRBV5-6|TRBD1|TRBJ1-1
CASSPRQGFEAFF
TGTGCCAGCAGCCCGAGACAGGGCTTCGAAGCTTTCTTT
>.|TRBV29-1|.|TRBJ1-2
CSVEVNYGYTF
TGCAGCGTTGAGGTAAACTATGGCTACACCTTC
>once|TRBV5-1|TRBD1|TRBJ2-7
CASSLIGDRGYEQYF
TGCGCCAGCAGCTTGATTGGGGACAGGGGGTACGAGCAGTACTTC
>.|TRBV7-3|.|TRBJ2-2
CASSLDYQAGELFF
TGTGCCAGCAGCTTAGACTATCAGGCCGGGGAGCTGTTTTTT
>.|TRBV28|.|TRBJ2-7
CASNPAETGFYEQYF
TGTGCCAGCAACCCCGCCGAGACGGGGTTCTACGAGCAGTACTTC
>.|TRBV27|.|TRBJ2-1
CASSLWRGLSYNEQFF
TGTGCCAGCAGTTTATGGCGGGGGCTCTCCTACAATGAGCAGTTCTTC
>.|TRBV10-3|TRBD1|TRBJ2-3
CAISKTGSSTDTQYF
TGTGCCATCAGTAAGACAGGGTCTAGCACAGATACGCAGTATTTT
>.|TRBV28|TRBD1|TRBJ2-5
CASSPGTGGSRDQYF
TGTGCCAGCAGCCCCGGGACAGGGGGCTCCCGGGACCAGTACTTC
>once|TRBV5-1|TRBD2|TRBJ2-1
CASSFTSGYSNEQFF
TGCGCCAGCAGCTTCACTAGCGGGTACTCCAATGAGCAGTTCTTC
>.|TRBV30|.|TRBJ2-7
CAWSEGGSSYEQYF
TGTGCCTGGAGTGAGGGCGGTAGCTCCTACGAGCAGTACTTC
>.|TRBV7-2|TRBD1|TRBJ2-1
CASSFQGDNEQFF
TGTGCCAGCAGCTTCCAGGGGGACAATGAGCAGTTCTTC
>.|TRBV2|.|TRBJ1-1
CASSEPKGGTEAFF
TGTGCCAGCAGTGAACCTAAGGGGGGCACTGAAGCTTTCTTT
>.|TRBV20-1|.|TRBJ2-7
CSASDSYEQYF
TGCAGTGCTTCCGACAGCTACGAGCAGTACTTC
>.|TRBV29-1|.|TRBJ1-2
CSAMGGGGYTF
TGCAGCGCCATGGGGGGAGGTGGCTACACCTTC
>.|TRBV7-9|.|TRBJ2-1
CASSPTGSQQFF
TGTGCCAGCAGCCCAACAGGGAGCCAGCAGTTCTTC
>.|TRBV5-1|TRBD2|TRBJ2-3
CASSLVVAGGPGDTQYF
TGCGCCAGCAGCTTGGTTGTGGCGGGAGGGCCCGGAGATACGCAGTATTTT
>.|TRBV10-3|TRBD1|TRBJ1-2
CAISRQGPNFLYGYTF
TGTGCCATCAGTCGACAGGGACCTAATTTTCTCTATGGCTACACCTTC
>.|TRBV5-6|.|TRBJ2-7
CASSPGRTYEQYF
TGTGCCAGCAGCCCCGGTCGAACCTACGAGCAGTACTTC
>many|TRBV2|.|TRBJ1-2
CASSLSGAKYGYTF
TGTGCCAGCAGCCTAAGTGGGGCGAAGTATGGCTACACCTTC
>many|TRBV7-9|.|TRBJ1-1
CASSLRYGNTEAFF
TGTGCCAGCAGCTTACGTTATGGGAACACTGAAGCTTTCTTT
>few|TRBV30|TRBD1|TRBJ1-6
CALQGQGGPLHF
TGTGCCCTCCAGGGACAGGGCGGACCCCTCCACTTT
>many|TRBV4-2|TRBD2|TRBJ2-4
CASSQDSASGNIQYF
TGTGCCAGCAGCCAAGATTCGGCTAGCGGAAACATTCAGTACTTC
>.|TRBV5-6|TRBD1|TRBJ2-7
CASSLKNRGLYEQYF
TGTGCCAGCAGCTTGAAGAACAGGGGTCTGTACGAGCAGTACTTC
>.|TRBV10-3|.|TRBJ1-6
CAATGAENSPLHF
TGTGCCGCTACCGGGGCCGAGAATTCACCCCTCCACTTT